This is a list of T cell receptor beta chains from one sample in a study of identical twins. TCRdb independently ran MiXCR on the 5' RACE reads; one entry per CDR3 protein. The sample includes hundreds of thousands of distinct CDR3 sequences, 5.5% to 6.5% of them seen just once. Material: naive T cells sorted from blood. The receptors here all came from a man aged 18 to 29 in good health. Each CDR3 is given with its conserved first and last residue. Fields, in order: D gene, V gene, J gene, clone size, CDR3 DNA, CDR3 protein. D genes are given only for firm matches. Part of the rows lack a size; the others show once, few, many or a class for expanded clones.

D: -; V: TRBV16; J: TRBJ2-5; size: many; DNA: TGTGCCAGCAGCCGGTCCGGGATGGAGGCCCAGTACTTC; CDR3: CASSRSGMEAQYF
D: -; V: TRBV4-1; J: TRBJ2-2; size: few; DNA: TGCGCCAGCAGCCAAATCCCGAACACCGGGGAGCTGTTTTTT; CDR3: CASSQIPNTGELFF
D: TRBD1; V: TRBV6-1; J: TRBJ2-1; size: few; DNA: TGTGCCAGCAGTGAACTTGGGGACAGGGGGCTCAATGAGCAGTTCTTC; CDR3: CASSELGDRGLNEQFF
D: -; V: TRBV28; J: TRBJ2-1; size: many; DNA: TGTGCCAGCAGCCGGAGGGGGGGGCTAGCAGGCAATGAGCAGTTCTTC; CDR3: CASSRRGGLAGNEQFF
D: -; V: TRBV12-3/TRBV12-4; J: TRBJ1-1; size: many; DNA: TGTGCCAGCAGTCCCGGGTGGCGTGAAGCTTTCTTT; CDR3: CASSPGWREAFF
D: TRBD1; V: TRBV29-1; J: TRBJ2-1; size: many; DNA: TGCAGCGTTGAAGGCCGGACAGGCCCCAGGGGCGATGAGCAGTTCTTC; CDR3: CSVEGRTGPRGDEQFF
D: -; V: TRBV29-1; J: TRBJ2-3; size: many; DNA: TGCAGCGCATCCGGGAAACTAGTCACAGATACGCAGTATTTT; CDR3: CSASGKLVTDTQYF
D: -; V: TRBV7-9; J: TRBJ1-2; size: -; DNA: TGTGCCAGCAGCTTCGACAGCTTTAATGGCTACACCTTC; CDR3: CASSFDSFNGYTF
D: TRBD1; V: TRBV20-1; J: TRBJ2-3; size: -; DNA: TGCAGGGCGGAGGGACAGGGGACACATACGCAGTATTTT; CDR3: CRAEGQGTHTQYF
D: -; V: TRBV7-8; J: TRBJ2-2; size: -; DNA: TGTGCCAGCAGCTTAGAGGGGTGGACCGGGGAGCTGTTTTTT; CDR3: CASSLEGWTGELFF
D: TRBD1; V: TRBV7-9; J: TRBJ2-2; size: -; DNA: TGTGCCAGCAGCTTTGGACAGGGCGCCACCGGGGAGCTGTTTTTT; CDR3: CASSFGQGATGELFF
D: TRBD1; V: TRBV27; J: TRBJ1-2; size: many; DNA: TGTGCCAGCAGTGAAGACAGGGTCGGCGGCTACACCTTC; CDR3: CASSEDRVGGYTF
D: -; V: TRBV6-5; J: TRBJ1-4; size: many; DNA: TGTGCCAGCAGTTACTCGAGGGGGGCTAATGAAAAACTGTTTTTT; CDR3: CASSYSRGANEKLFF
D: -; V: TRBV6-2/TRBV6-3; J: TRBJ2-2; size: many; DNA: TGTGCCAGCAGTTACCTTCCAGGGTCCAACACCGGGGAGCTGTTTTTT; CDR3: CASSYLPGSNTGELFF
D: TRBD2; V: TRBV20-1; J: TRBJ2-1; size: many; DNA: TGCAGTGCTAGAGATATTGGGGGGGCCTACAATGAGCAGTTCTTC; CDR3: CSARDIGGAYNEQFF
D: -; V: TRBV19; J: TRBJ1-6; size: many; DNA: TGTGCCAGTAGTATCCAGGGGTCCCTCCACTTT; CDR3: CASSIQGSLHF
D: TRBD1; V: TRBV24-1; J: TRBJ1-1; size: -; DNA: TGTGCCACCACTACCCCAGGGGGTGAAGCTTTCTTT; CDR3: CATTTPGGEAFF
D: -; V: TRBV5-1; J: TRBJ2-3; size: many; DNA: TGCGCCAGCAGCTTGGCGGGGGCGGTAAGACGTGGAGGCACAGATACGCAGTATTTT; CDR3: CASSLAGAVRRGGTDTQYF
D: TRBD2; V: TRBV7-8; J: TRBJ2-2; size: many; DNA: TGTGCCAGCAGCTTAGCTGGGACGGGAGGGGGCACCGGGGAGCTGTTTTTT; CDR3: CASSLAGTGGGTGELFF
D: TRBD1; V: TRBV18; J: TRBJ2-1; size: many; DNA: TGTGCCAGCTCACCATCGGACAGGGACTACAATGAGCAGTTCTTC; CDR3: CASSPSDRDYNEQFF
D: TRBD1; V: TRBV12-3/TRBV12-4; J: TRBJ2-3; size: many; DNA: TGTGCCAGCAGTTCCCTAAGAGGGACAGACAGGGATGGGGTGAGCACAGATACGCAGTATTTT; CDR3: CASSSLRGTDRDGVSTDTQYF
D: -; V: TRBV5-5; J: TRBJ2-7; size: few; DNA: TGTGCCAGCAGCTTGGTAGTGACCGCGCCCTACGAGCAGTACTTC; CDR3: CASSLVVTAPYEQYF
D: -; V: TRBV4-3; J: TRBJ2-7; size: few; DNA: TGCGCCAGCAGCCAAGGGGCCGCAGGGACCCTATCCTACGAGCAGTACTTC; CDR3: CASSQGAAGTLSYEQYF
D: TRBD2; V: TRBV11-2; J: TRBJ2-1; size: few; DNA: TGTGCCAGCAGCTTAGTTGGGACTAGCGGGGTGGGGGGGGTTGAGCAGTTCTTC; CDR3: CASSLVGTSGVGGVEQFF
D: TRBD2; V: TRBV6-5; J: TRBJ2-2; size: many; DNA: TGTGCCAGCAGTTCTCAACGGACTAGCGGAGACACCGGGGAGCTGTTTTTT; CDR3: CASSSQRTSGDTGELFF
D: TRBD2; V: TRBV11-2; J: TRBJ2-3; size: few; DNA: TGTGCCAGCAGCTTAGGATCCTCGTCTAGCGGGAGCACAGATACGCAGTATTTT; CDR3: CASSLGSSSSGSTDTQYF
D: TRBD2; V: TRBV7-8; J: TRBJ2-1; size: -; DNA: TGTGCCAGCAGCTTCCCCGCCGGGACTAGCGGGAACTACAATGAGCAGTTCTTC; CDR3: CASSFPAGTSGNYNEQFF
D: -; V: TRBV29-1; J: TRBJ2-2; size: many; DNA: TGCAGCGCGAGGACAGTCGCGAACACCGGGGAGCTGTTTTTT; CDR3: CSARTVANTGELFF
D: TRBD1; V: TRBV7-2; J: TRBJ1-2; size: few; DNA: TGTGCCAGCAGCTTAGCGTCAGACAGGGGGGCCTATGGCTACACCTTC; CDR3: CASSLASDRGAYGYTF
D: -; V: TRBV30; J: TRBJ2-1; size: -; DNA: TGTGCCTGGGGCCGTAACAATGAGCAGTTCTTC; CDR3: CAWGRNNEQFF
D: -; V: TRBV4-2; J: TRBJ2-1; size: -; DNA: TGTGCCAGCAGCCAAAAGAGGGGGGAGTTAGGGGAGGAGCAGTTCTTC; CDR3: CASSQKRGELGEEQFF
D: TRBD2; V: TRBV6-2/TRBV6-3; J: TRBJ2-1; size: -; DNA: TGTGCCAGCAGTTACGGGACCTTAGCGGGAGGGCCCTTCTCCCGGATTGAGCAGTTCTTC; CDR3: CASSYGTLAGGPFSRIEQFF
D: -; V: TRBV5-1; J: TRBJ2-1; size: many; DNA: TGCGCCAGCAGCTTGGCTCCGGGTTCCTACAATGAGCAGTTCTTC; CDR3: CASSLAPGSYNEQFF
D: -; V: TRBV2; J: TRBJ2-2; size: -; DNA: TGTGCCAGCAGTGGGGATGCCGGGGAGCTGTTTTTT; CDR3: CASSGDAGELFF
D: TRBD2; V: TRBV2; J: TRBJ2-3; size: few; DNA: TGTGCCAGCAGGCGAGGGGACTATAGCACAGATACGCAGTATTTT; CDR3: CASRRGDYSTDTQYF
D: -; V: TRBV10-3; J: TRBJ2-5; size: few; DNA: TGTGCCATCACCCAGGGAACCCAAGAGACCCAGTACTTC; CDR3: CAITQGTQETQYF
D: TRBD2; V: TRBV3-1; J: TRBJ2-1; size: few; DNA: TGTGCCAGCAGCCAATTCGGGAGGGCCACCAATGAGCAGTTCTTC; CDR3: CASSQFGRATNEQFF
D: TRBD2; V: TRBV6-5; J: TRBJ2-7; size: -; DNA: TGTGCCAGCAGTTACTCGGCGGGAGGAAGCGAGCAGTACTTC; CDR3: CASSYSAGGSEQYF
D: -; V: TRBV20-1; J: TRBJ2-5; size: many; DNA: TGCAGTGCTAGTCTCAGTGTAGGCCAAGAGACCCAGTACTTC; CDR3: CSASLSVGQETQYF
D: TRBD1; V: TRBV5-1; J: TRBJ2-1; size: few; DNA: TGCGCCAGCAGCTTACTCGGACAGGCATCCTACAATGAGCAGTTCTTC; CDR3: CASSLLGQASYNEQFF
D: TRBD2; V: TRBV5-6; J: TRBJ2-1; size: many; DNA: TGTGCCAGCAGCTTGGGCGGACTAGCGGGGGGGTACAATGAGCAGTTCTTC; CDR3: CASSLGGLAGGYNEQFF
D: -; V: TRBV12-3/TRBV12-4; J: TRBJ1-1; size: many; DNA: TGTGCCAGCGGACTGGCGGGTTTGGAAGCTTTCTTT; CDR3: CASGLAGLEAFF
D: TRBD2; V: TRBV18; J: TRBJ2-6; size: -; DNA: TGTGCCAGCTCAACGGGGGGAGCTGGGGCCAACGTCCTGACTTTC; CDR3: CASSTGGAGANVLTF